The clone carrying this T cell receptor (beta chain) was observed a handful of times. The TCR beta library used iRepertoire HTBI primers with Arm-PCR amplification of CDR3. TCRdb reprocessed the multiplex PCR reads with MiXCR, giving one entry per CDR3 protein. The sample has 400,000 to 450,000 distinct CDR3 sequences, about 16% seen once. This entry comes from a study of regulatory T cells in long-lasting Graves disease. CDR1 and CDR2 (germline): SEHNR, FQNEAQ (reference sequence). The CDR3 consists of 14 residues. V was clipped by 5 bases and J by 6 bases, with 14 bases between them. Sample time point: newly diagnosed GD, antithyroid drugs for less than 3 months. Following extraction of RNA from PBMCs, that RNA was used to make the TCR library. These same data were also listed under a study on T cells in Graves' hyperthyroidism and ophthalmopathy. Turning to that study: Ophthalmopathy onset followed model prediction by a median approximately six months.

This specimen consisted of peripheral blood mononuclear cells (PBMCs), obtained at new diagnosis, from a patient treated with antithyroid drugs. This rearrangement joins TRBV7-9 to TRBJ1-5, with a weak D call TRBD1 (6 bases). The receptor was isolated from a woman aged 25 to 39 with Graves disease. CDR3 in DNA: TGTGCCAGCAGCCTACAGGGTAACTCTCAGCCCCAGCATTTT. This encodes CASSLQGNSQPQHF.